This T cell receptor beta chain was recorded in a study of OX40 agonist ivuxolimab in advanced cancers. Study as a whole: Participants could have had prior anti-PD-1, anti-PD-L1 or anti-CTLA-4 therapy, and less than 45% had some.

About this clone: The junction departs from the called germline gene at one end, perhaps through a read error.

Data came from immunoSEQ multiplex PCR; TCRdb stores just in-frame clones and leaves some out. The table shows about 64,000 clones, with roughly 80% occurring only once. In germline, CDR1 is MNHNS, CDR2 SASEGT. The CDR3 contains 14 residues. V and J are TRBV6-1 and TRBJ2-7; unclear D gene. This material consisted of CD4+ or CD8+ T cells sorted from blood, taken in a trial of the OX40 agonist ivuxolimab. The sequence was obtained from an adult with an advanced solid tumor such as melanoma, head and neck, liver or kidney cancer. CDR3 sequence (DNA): TGTGCCAGCAGTGAAGTACTATACCCCTACAAGCAGTACTTC. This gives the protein CASSEVLYPYKQYF.